This T cell receptor (beta chain) stems from a study of blood T cell repertoires in COVID-19. Study background: In each case, the material was cDNA or gDNA derived from T cells, B-cell-depleted T cells, or PBMCs.

Participants were placed into cohorts based on the clinical history they reported. Among Cohort 3 donors, those recovered had two negative PCRs, clearance, or symptom resolution. This CDR3 is 17 amino acids long. Germline lookup yields CDR1 SGHDT and CDR2 YYEEEE. The ends lost 1 base at V and 2 bases at J; junction bases unmatched: 9. Per the authors' pipeline: Amplified reference gene primers provided the basis for estimating nucleated cell counts. The assay was immunoSEQ multiplex PCR, and TCRdb's table has in-frame clones only and misses some. V, J and clone size are those of that table, while D and trimming were read from the DNA. The sample contains about 480,000 clones, less than 90% of which appear only once.

This receptor was obtained from a woman aged 55-70 years who had recovered from COVID-19. Material for sequencing was PBMCs or T cells enriched from blood (not recorded which). The rearrangement links TRBV5-6 to TRBJ1-3, with 7 bases lining up with TRBD1. The CDR3 loop is CASSLPRQGLAGNTIYF. The CDR3 DNA reads as TGTGCCAGCAGCTTGCCTCGACAGGGACTAGCTGGAAACACCATATATTTT.